The rows below give T cell receptor beta chains drawn from one sample of a study of cytomegalovirus exposure and HLA in healthy donors. Using immunoSEQ multiplex PCR, the repertoire was profiled, and TCRdb retains in-frame clones only, with some absent. The table has some 130,000 clones, roughly 80% seen once. What was sequenced was PBMCs. The source of these receptors is a male donor in good health and CMV-seronegative. CDR3s leave out the opening cysteine and the closing phenylalanine or tryptophan.

j_gene | v_gene | CDR3aa
TRBJ2-1 | TRBV10-3 | AIRRASGHNEQF
TRBJ2-5 | TRBV30 | AWSDWETQY
TRBJ1-4 | TRBV25-1 | ASSKRDLNEKLF
TRBJ2-7 | TRBV7-6 | ASSPRSGAIYEQY
TRBJ1-1 | TRBV7-9 | ASSQRSGANTEAF
TRBJ2-7 | TRBV7-8 | ASSSLGISYEQY
TRBJ2-1 | TRBV2 | ASSEWQPTNEQF
TRBJ2-3 | TRBV7-6 | ASSPRDTSTDTQY
TRBJ1-5 | TRBV19 | ASQRWQEGQPQH
TRBJ1-2 | TRBV30 | ASGQVHYGYT
TRBJ2-2 | TRBV29-1 | SVEDGGTNTGELF
TRBJ1-5 | TRBV7-9 | ASSPTGLEQPQH
TRBJ2-5 | TRBV7-3 | ASSGLNRVAETQY
TRBJ1-1 | TRBV2 | ASSTGAAMNTEAF
TRBJ2-7 | TRBV11-2 | ASSSAGVGYEQY
TRBJ2-1 | TRBV4-3 | ASSQELASGYYNEQF
TRBJ2-7 | TRBV6-5 | ASIDRAYEQY